The next 18 T cell receptor beta chains were all read from a single sample in a study of blood T cells in healthy people across ages. Sample-barcoded 5' priming and a J-beta primer mix drove a second PCR of roughly 6 to 12 cycles. TCRdb fed the 5' RACE reads into MiXCR, producing one record per CDR3 protein. Found here are fewer than 750,000 distinct CDR3 sequences, 45% to 60% of them singletons; the top ten hold 13%. Specimen: blood. These receptors all stem from an elderly woman in good health.

V usage is TRBV7-9 and J usage is TRBJ2-7; D is uncertain. The CDR3 loop spans 13 amino acids. The V gene lost 1 base and the J gene lost 5 bases, with 9 bases spanning the gap. Germline CDR1 and CDR2: SEHNR and FQNEAQ (reference sequence). The CDR3 sequence: CASSLDLGNEQYF. CDR3 sequence (DNA): TGTGCCAGCAGCTTAGACCTGGGAAACGAGCAGTACTTC. Using reference TRBV7-9 and TRBJ2-7 for the parts outside the CDR3, the full variable domain is DTGVSQNPRHKITKRGQNVTFRCDPISEHNRLYWYRQTLGQGPEFLTYFQNEAQLEKSRLLSDRFSAERPKGSFSTLEIQRTEQGDSAMYLCASSLDLGNEQYFGPGTRLTVT.

This clonotype was counted once. With a much larger clone just one base away, this may be a read error. The V gene is TRBV7-9, the J gene TRBJ2-5; 8 bases are a match to TRBD2. The end of the DNA is better explained by TRBJ2-1, so the J call may be wrong. The CDR3 sequence is 17 residues long. Germline V gene lookup returns CDR1 SEHNR and CDR2 FQNEAQ (reference sequence). CDR3 in amino acids: CASRRRGAGGAGETQFF. CDR3 DNA: TGTGCCAGCAGACGAAGAGGGGCGGGAGGTGCGGGAGAGACCCAGTTCTTC.

This clonotype was detected many times. J is TRBJ2-1 and V is TRBV24-1; 11 bases agree with TRBD2. This CDR3 contains 15 residues. CDR1 and CDR2 from the germline V gene are KGHDR and SFDVKD. V trimming: 2 bases; J trimming: 5 bases; junction bases outside the gene matches: 1. The CDR3 nucleotides read TGTGCCACCAGTGATTCTAGCGGGGGGAACAATGAGCAGTTCTTC. Amino acids: CATSDSSGGNNEQFF.

This clonotype occurred a few times. V and J are TRBV7-2 and TRBJ1-5, with a tentative D call TRBD1 (6 bases). The germline gives CDR1 SGHTA, CDR2 FQGNSA. CDR3 size: 16 residues. Trimming stripped 1 base from V and 0 bases from J, with 10 bases between. The CDR3 reads CASSLGQALSNQPQHF. The DNA of the CDR3 is TGTGCCAGCAGCTTAGGACAGGCCCTTAGCAATCAGCCCCAGCATTTT.

This clonotype was recorded at least ten times. J is TRBJ2-3 and V is TRBV7-9; D is uncertain. Germline CDR1 reads SEHNR; CDR2 reads FQNEAQ (reference sequence). The ends were cut back, 3 bases at V and 9 bases at J, with 10 bases in the middle. CDR3 length: 12 residues. Here the CDR3 reads CASSLSAATQYF. The DNA for the CDR3 is TGTGCCAGCAGCTTGTCGGCAGCGACGCAGTATTTT.

This clonotype has a handful of counts. V usage is TRBV5-1 and J usage is TRBJ2-3; 8 bases line up with TRBD1. The germline V gene has CDR1 SGHRS and CDR2 YFSETQ. This CDR3 has 14 residues. The trim removed 4 bases at V and 2 bases at J, leaving 3 bases unmatched. This CDR3 is CASSQGAYTDTQYF. CDR3 coding DNA: TGCGCCAGCAGCCAGGGGGCTTACACAGATACGCAGTATTTT.

V and J are TRBV29-1 and TRBJ2-5; no reliable D call. The CDR3 length is 11 residues. The germline gives CDR1 SQVTM, CDR2 ANQGSEA. The V and J ends lost 1 base and 7 bases respectively, with 7 bases between them. The CDR3 is CSVEGEMTQYF. The CDR3 DNA sequence: TGCAGCGTTGAAGGGGAAATGACCCAGTACTTC. Complete variable domain (other parts from reference TRBV29-1 and TRBJ2-5): SAVISQKPSRDICQRGTSLTIQCQVDSQVTMMFWYRQQPGQSLTLIATANQGSEATYESGFVIDKFPISRPNLTFSTLTVSNMSPEDSSIYLCSVEGEMTQYFGPGTRLLVL.

The table lists this clonotype with a count of one. V usage is TRBV20-1 and J usage is TRBJ2-5; the D gene is possibly TRBD2 (6 bases). The germline V and J ends were trimmed by 3 bases and 0 bases, with 14 bases remaining between them. This CDR3 comprises 15 residues. Germline values: CDR1 DFQATT, CDR2 SNEGSKA (reference sequence). In DNA, the CDR3 is TGCAGTGCTAGGGCCGGGGGACTGTACCAAGAGACCCAGTACTTC. Its protein is CSARAGGLYQETQYF.

This clonotype has more than one count but fewer than ten. The chain links TRBV20-1 to TRBJ1-2; 9 nucleotides align to TRBD1. This CDR3 has 15 amino acids. The germline V gene encodes CDR1 DFQATT and CDR2 SNEGSKA (reference sequence). This CDR3 reads CSIQGAWVRSYGYTF. CDR3 bases: TGCAGCATACAGGGGGCTTGGGTGCGGAGCTATGGCTACACCTTC.

In its sample, this clonotype was seen many times. This chain connects TRBV6-6 to TRBJ2-7; no clear D. The CDR3 contains 13 residues. In germline, CDR1 is MNHNY, CDR2 SVGAGI (reference sequence). Between the trimmed V and J ends, which lost 5 bases and 7 bases, there was a span of 15 bases. This CDR3 reads CASSDMESKEQYF. The CDR3 nucleotides are TGTGCCAGCAGTGACATGGAGTCGAAGGAGCAGTACTTC.

Of note for this clonotype: The junction departs from germline at one end; a sequencing error may be responsible. The genes are TRBV7-3 and TRBJ1-2; the match to TRBD1 covers 8 bases. This CDR3 spans 13 amino acids. The V gene's germline CDR1 is SGHTA and CDR2 FQGTGA. The CDR3 protein is CVSSYDRGYGYTF. Here the CDR3 DNA reads TGTGTCAGCAGCTATGACAGGGGCTATGGCTACACCTTC. Using reference TRBV7-3 and TRBJ1-2 for the parts outside the CDR3, the full variable domain is GAGVSQTPSNKVTEKGKYVELRCDPISGHTALYWYRQSLGQGPEFLIYFQGTGAADDSGLPNDRFFAVRPEGSVSTLKIQRTERGDSAVYLCVSSYDRGYGYTFGSGTRLTVV.

CDR3 loop: CASSIRDRANEQYF. CDR3 nucleotide sequence: TGTGCCAGCAGTATCCGGGACAGGGCCAACGAGCAGTACTTC. The V and J genes are TRBV12-3 or TRBV12-4 and TRBJ2-7; 9 bases fit TRBD1. This CDR3 has 14 amino acids. Germline trimming cut 5 bases from V and 5 bases from J; bases unmatched to any gene: 7.

The rearrangement joins TRBV7-8 to TRBJ2-4, with TRBD2 as a possible D gene (5 bases). The V and J ends lost 6 bases and 6 bases respectively, with 15 bases between them. Germline assignment: CDR1 SGHVS and CDR2 FQNEAQ. The CDR3 is 14 residues long. The CDR3 DNA sequence: TGTGCCAGCAGGGCAGCTGGGAGATCAAACATTCAGTACTTC. This codes for CASRAAGRSNIQYF. Full variable domain (rest looked up from reference TRBV7-8 and TRBJ2-4): GAGVSQSPRYKVAKRGQDVALRCDPISGHVSLFWYQQALGQGPEFLTYFQNEAQLDKSGLPSDRFFAERPEGSVSTLKIQRTQQEDSAVYLCASRAAGRSNIQYFGAGTRLSVL.

This clonotype came up a few times. The chain couples TRBV20-1 to TRBJ2-2; D tentatively fits TRBD1 or TRBD2 (5 bases each). Germline CDR1 and CDR2: DFQATT and SNEGSKA (reference sequence). CDR3 length equals 13 residues. V was trimmed by 6 bases and J by 3 bases, leaving 11 bases between them. The CDR3 nucleotides are TGCAGTGCCCAGCGAGGGGACACCGGGGAGCTGTTTTTT. It encodes CSAQRGDTGELFF.

To note about this clonotype: One junction end does not reproduce the germline sequence, and a read error may be involved. This chain joins TRBV7-6 and TRBJ1-4; D is undetermined. CDR3 length equals 18 residues. Germline CDR1 SGHVS, CDR2 FNYEAQ. The CDR3 sequence: CASSLDPMVGSTNEKLFF. The CDR3 bases are TGTGCCAGCAGTTTAGATCCTATGGTGGGGTCAACTAATGAAAAACTGTTTTTT. The full variable domain, rest sourced from reference TRBV7-6 and TRBJ1-4, is GAGVSQSPRYKVTKRGQDVALRCDPISGHVSLYWYRQALGQGPEFLTYFNYEAQQDKSGLPNDRFSAERPEGSISTLTIQRTEQRDSAMYRCASSLDPMVGSTNEKLFFGSGTQLSVL.

To note about this clonotype: A much more abundant neighbour one base away suggests this may be a read error. J is TRBJ2-7 and V is TRBV20-1; tentative D call: TRBD2 (5 bases). The CDR3 loop spans 15 amino acids. Germline-derived CDR1 and CDR2 are DFQATT and SNEGSKA (reference sequence). CDR3 nucleotides: TGCAGTGCTGGAGATACCAGGACTGCAGCCTACGAGCAGTACTTC. This translates into CSAGDTRTAAYEQYF.

This clonotype was detected a few times. The chain employs TRBV29-1 and TRBJ2-1; D is possibly TRBD2 (7 bases). The germline V gene has CDR1 SQVTM and CDR2 ANQGSEA. Trimming took 7 bases from V and 11 from J, leaving 15 bases between them. The CDR3 extends over 11 amino acids. The CDR3 reads CSGEGGHKQFF. DNA for the CDR3: TGCAGCGGTGAGGGGGGGCATAAGCAGTTCTTC.

The chain couples TRBV6-2 or TRBV6-3 to TRBJ2-1; D not certain. V gave up 2 bases and J gave up 4 bases, with 9 bases separating them. There are 14 residues in the CDR3. Germline V gene sequence: CDR1 MNHEY, CDR2 SVGEGT. The CDR3 loop is CASSYSPQYNEQFF. CDR3 DNA: TGTGCCAGCAGTTACAGTCCTCAATACAATGAGCAGTTCTTC.